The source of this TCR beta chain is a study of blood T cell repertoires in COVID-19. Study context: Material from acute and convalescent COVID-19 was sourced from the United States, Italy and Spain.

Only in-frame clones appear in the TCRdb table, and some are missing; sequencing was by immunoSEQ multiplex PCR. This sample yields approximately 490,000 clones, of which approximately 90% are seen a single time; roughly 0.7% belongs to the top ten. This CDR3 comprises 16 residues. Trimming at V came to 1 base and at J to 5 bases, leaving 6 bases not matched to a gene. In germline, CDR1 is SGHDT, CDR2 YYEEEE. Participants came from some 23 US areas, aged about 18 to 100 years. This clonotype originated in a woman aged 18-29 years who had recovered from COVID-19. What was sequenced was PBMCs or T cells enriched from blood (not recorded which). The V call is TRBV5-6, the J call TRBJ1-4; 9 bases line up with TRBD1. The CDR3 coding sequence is TGTGCCAGCAGCTTGTCAGGGACAGGGCAAAATGAAAAACTGTTTTTT. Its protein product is CASSLSGTGQNEKLFF. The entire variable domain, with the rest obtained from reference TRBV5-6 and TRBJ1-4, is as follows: DAGVTQSPTHLIKTRGQQVTLRCSPKSGHDTVSWYQQALGQGPQFIFQYYEEEERQRGNFPDRFSGHQFPNYSSELNVNALLLGDSALYLCASSLSGTGQNEKLFFGSGTQLSVL.